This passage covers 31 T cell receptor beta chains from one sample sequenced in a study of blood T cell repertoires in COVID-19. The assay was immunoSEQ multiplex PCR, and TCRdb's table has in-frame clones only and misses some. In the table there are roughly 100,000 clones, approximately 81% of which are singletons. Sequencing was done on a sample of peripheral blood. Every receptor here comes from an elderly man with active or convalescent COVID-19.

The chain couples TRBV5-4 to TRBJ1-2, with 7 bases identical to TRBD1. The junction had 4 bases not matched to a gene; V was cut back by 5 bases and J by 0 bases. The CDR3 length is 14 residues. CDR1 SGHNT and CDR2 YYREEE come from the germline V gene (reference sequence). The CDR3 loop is CASSRQGSNYGYTF. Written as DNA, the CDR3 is TGTGCCAGCAGTCGACAGGGATCTAACTATGGCTACACCTTC.

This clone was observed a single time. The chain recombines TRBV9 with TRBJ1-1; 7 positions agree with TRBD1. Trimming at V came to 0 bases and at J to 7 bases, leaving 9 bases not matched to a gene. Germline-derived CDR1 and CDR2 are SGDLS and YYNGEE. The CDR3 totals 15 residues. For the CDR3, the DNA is TGTGCCAGCAGCGTAGGGGACAGCCCCACGGGTGAAGCTTTCTTT. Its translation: CASSVGDSPTGEAFF.

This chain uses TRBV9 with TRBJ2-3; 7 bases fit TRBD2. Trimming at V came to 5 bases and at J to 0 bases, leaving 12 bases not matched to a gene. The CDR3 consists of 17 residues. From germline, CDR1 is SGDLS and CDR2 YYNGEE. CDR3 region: CASSNDLAGLSTDTQYF. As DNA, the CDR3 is TGTGCCAGCAGTAACGATTTAGCGGGCCTTAGCACAGATACGCAGTATTTT.

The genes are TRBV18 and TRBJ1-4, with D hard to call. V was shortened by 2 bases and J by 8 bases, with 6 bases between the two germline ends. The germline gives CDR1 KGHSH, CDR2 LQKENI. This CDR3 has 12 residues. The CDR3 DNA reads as TGTGCCAGCTCACCAAACATAGAAAAACTGTTTTTT. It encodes CASSPNIEKLFF.

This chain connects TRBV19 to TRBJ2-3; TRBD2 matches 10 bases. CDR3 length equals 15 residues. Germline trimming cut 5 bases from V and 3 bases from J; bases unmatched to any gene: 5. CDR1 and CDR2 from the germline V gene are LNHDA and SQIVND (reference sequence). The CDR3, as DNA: TGTGCCAGTAGTGGACTAGCGGACGGGACAGATACGCAGTATTTT. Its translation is CASSGLADGTDTQYF.

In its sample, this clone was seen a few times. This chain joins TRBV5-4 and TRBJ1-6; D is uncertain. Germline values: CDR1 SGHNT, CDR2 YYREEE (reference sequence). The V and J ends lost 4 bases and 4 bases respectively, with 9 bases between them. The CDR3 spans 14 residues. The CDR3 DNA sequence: TGTGCCAGCAGCCCGGACTATTATAATTCACCCCTCCACTTT. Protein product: CASSPDYYNSPLHF.

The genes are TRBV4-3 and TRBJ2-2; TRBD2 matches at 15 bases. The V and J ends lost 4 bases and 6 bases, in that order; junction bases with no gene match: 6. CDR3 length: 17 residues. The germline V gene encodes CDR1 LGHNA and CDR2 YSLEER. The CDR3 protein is CASSRRTSGGVSGELFF. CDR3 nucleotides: TGCGCCAGCAGCCGTAGGACTAGCGGGGGGGTCTCCGGGGAGCTGTTTTTT.

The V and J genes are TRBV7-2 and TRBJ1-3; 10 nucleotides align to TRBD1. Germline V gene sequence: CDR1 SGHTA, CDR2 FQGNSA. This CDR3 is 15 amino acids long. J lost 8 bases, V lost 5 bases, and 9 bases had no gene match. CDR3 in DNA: TGTGCCAGCAGCCCAGGGGACAGGGGTACTGACACCATATATTTT. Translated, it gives CASSPGDRGTDTIYF.

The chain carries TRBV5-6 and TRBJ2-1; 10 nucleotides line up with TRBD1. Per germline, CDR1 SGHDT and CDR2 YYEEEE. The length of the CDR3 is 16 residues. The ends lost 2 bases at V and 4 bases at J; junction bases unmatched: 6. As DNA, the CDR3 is TGTGCCAGCAGCTTCCCGGGACAGGGGACATACAATGAGCAGTTCTTC. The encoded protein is CASSFPGQGTYNEQFF.

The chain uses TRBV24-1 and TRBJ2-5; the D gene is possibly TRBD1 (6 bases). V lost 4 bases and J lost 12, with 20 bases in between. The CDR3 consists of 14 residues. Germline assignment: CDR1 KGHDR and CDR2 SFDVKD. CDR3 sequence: CATSEGIPGTPKYF. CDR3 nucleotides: TGTGCCACCAGTGAGGGGATCCCCGGGACACCCAAGTACTTC.

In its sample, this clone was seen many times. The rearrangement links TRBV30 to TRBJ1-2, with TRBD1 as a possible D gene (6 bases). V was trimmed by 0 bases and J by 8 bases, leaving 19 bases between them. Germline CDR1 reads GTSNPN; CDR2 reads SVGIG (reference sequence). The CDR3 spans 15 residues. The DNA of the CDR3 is TGTGCCTGGAGTGTACGGTCCACAGGGCGTCACGGCTACACCTTC. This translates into CAWSVRSTGRHGYTF.

The CDR3 here is CASSRQGRNQPQHF. The CDR3 DNA sequence: TGTGCCAGCAGTCGACAGGGTCGGAATCAGCCCCAGCATTTT. V usage is TRBV27 and J usage is TRBJ1-5, with 7 bases that match TRBD1. V was pared by 5 bases and J by 4 bases, with 5 bases of the junction left unmatched. The CDR3 has 14 amino acids. Germline values: CDR1 MNHEY, CDR2 SMNVEV (reference sequence).

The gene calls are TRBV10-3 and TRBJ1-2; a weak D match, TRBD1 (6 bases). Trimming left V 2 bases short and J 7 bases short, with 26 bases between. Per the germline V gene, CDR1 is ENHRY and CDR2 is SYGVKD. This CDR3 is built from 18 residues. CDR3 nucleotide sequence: TGTGCCATCAGTGAGGGTCCAGGGACATCTCGGAAGAGGAGTGGCTACACCTTC. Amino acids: CAISEGPGTSRKRSGYTF.

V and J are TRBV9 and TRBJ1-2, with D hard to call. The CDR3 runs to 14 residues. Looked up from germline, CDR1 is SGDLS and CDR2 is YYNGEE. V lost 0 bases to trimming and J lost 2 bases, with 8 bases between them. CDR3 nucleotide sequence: TGTGCCAGCAGCGTAGAAGGAGGCAACTATGGCTACACCTTC. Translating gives CASSVEGGNYGYTF.

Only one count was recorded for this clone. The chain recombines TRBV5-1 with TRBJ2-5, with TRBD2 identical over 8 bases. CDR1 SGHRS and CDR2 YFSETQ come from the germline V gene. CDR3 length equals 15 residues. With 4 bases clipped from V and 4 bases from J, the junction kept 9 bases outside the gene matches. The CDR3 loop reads CASSTGPAGGETQYF. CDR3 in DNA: TGCGCCAGCAGCACCGGGCCTGCGGGAGGAGAGACCCAGTACTTC.

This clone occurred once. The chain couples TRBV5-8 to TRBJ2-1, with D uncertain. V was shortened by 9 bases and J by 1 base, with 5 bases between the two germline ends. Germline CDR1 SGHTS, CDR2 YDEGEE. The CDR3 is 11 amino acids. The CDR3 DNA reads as TGTGCCACCTCGTCCTACAATGAGCAGTTCTTC. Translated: CATSSYNEQFF. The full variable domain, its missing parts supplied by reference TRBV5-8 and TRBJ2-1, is EAGVTQSPTHLIKTRGQQATLRCSPISGHTSVYWYQQALGLGLQFLLWYDEGEERNRGNFPPRFSGRQFPNYSSELNVNALELEDSALYLCATSSYNEQFFGPGTRLTVL.

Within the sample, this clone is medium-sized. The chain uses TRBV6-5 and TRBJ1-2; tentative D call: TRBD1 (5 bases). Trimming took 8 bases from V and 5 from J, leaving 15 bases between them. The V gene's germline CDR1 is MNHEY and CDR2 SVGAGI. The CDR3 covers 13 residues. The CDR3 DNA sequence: TGTGCCAGCGGGGGGGATTGGATGTATGGCTACACCTTC. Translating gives CASGGDWMYGYTF.

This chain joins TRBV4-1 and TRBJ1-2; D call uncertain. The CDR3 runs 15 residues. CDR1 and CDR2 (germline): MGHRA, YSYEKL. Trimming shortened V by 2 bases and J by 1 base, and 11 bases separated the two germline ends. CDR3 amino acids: CASSQSGRHNYGYTF. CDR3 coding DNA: TGCGCCAGCAGCCAAAGCGGGCGGCATAACTATGGCTACACCTTC.

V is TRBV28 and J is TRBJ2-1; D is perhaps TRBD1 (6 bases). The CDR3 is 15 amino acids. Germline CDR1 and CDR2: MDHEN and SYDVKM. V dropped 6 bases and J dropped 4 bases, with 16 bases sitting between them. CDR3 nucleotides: TGTGCCAGCAGCCTCGGGACACACGGTTACAATGAGCAGTTCTTC. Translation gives CASSLGTHGYNEQFF.

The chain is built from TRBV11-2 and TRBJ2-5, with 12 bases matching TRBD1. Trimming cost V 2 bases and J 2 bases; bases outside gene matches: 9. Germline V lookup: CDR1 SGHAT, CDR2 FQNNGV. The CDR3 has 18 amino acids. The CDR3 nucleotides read TGTGCCAGCAGCTTAATGAGGGGGACAGGGGGCTCACAAGAGACCCAGTACTTC. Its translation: CASSLMRGTGGSQETQYF.

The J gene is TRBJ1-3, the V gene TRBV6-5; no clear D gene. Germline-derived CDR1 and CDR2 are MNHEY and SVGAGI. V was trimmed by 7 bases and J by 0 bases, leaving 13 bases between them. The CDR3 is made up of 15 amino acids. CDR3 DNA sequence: TGTGCCAGCACCCGGTTGTTAGACTCTGGAAACACCATATATTTT. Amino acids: CASTRLLDSGNTIYF.

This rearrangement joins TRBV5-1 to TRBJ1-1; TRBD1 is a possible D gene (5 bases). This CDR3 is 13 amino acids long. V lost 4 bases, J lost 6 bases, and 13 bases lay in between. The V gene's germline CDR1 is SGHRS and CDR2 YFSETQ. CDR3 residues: CASSPPGGAEAFF. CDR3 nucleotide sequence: TGCGCCAGCAGCCCACCTGGGGGGGCTGAAGCTTTCTTT.

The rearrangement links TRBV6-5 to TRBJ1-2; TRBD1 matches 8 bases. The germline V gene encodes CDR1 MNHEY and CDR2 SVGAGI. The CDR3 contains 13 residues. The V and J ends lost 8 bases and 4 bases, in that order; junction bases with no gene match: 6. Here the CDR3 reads CASAPDRAYGYTF. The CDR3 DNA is TGTGCCAGCGCTCCGGACAGGGCCTATGGCTACACCTTC.

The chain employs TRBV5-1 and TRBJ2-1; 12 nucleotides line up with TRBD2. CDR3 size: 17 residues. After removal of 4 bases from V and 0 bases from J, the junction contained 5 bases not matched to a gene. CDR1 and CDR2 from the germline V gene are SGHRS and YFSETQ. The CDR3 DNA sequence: TGCGCCAGCAGCACTAGCGGGGGGTTGAGCTCCTACAATGAGCAGTTCTTC. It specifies CASSTSGGLSSYNEQFF.

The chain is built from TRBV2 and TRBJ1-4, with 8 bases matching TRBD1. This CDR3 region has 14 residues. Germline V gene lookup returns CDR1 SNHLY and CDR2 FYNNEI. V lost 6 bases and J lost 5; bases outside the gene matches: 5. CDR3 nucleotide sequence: TGTGCCAGCAGCAAACAGGGGGGGAATGAAAAACTGTTTTTT. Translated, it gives CASSKQGGNEKLFF.

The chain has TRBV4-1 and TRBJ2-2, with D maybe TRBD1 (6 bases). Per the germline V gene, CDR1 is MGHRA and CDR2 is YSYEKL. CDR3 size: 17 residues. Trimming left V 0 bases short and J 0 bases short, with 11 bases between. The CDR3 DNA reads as TGCGCCAGCAGCCAAGATAAGGACAGCGCGAACACCGGGGAGCTGTTTTTT. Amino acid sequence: CASSQDKDSANTGELFF.

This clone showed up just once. CDR3 region: CASSQDGREYNEQFF. DNA for the CDR3: TGTGCCAGCAGCCAAGATGGACGGGAGTACAATGAGCAGTTCTTC. The chain recombines TRBV4-2 with TRBJ2-1; possibly TRBD2 for D (6 bases). The CDR3 loop spans 15 amino acids. Per germline, CDR1 LGHNA and CDR2 YNFKEQ. With 0 bases removed from V and 4 bases from J, the gap between germline ends came to 10 bases.

Here the CDR3 DNA reads TGTGCCAGTAGTATAGGATCGCAGGGTCGTACCCCTGGAAACACCATATATTTT. As protein: CASSIGSQGRTPGNTIYF. The V gene is TRBV19, the J gene TRBJ1-3; D may be TRBD1 (5 bases). Germline CDR1 LNHDA, CDR2 SQIVND (reference sequence). The CDR3 runs to 18 residues. V lost 1 base and J lost 2, with 18 bases in between.

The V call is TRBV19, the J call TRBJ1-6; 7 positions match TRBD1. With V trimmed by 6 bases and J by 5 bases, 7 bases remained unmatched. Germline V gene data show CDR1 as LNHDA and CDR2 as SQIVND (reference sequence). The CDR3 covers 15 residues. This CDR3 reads CASRADRVNNSPLHF. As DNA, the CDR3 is TGTGCCAGTAGGGCCGACAGGGTGAATAATTCACCCCTCCACTTT.

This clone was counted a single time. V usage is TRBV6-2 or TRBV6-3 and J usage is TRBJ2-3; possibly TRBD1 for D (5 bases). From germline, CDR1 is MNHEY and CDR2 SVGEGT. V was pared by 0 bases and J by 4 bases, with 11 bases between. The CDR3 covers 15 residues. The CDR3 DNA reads TGTGCCAGCAGTTACTCGGGGCCAGGGTCAGATACGCAGTATTTT. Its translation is CASSYSGPGSDTQYF.

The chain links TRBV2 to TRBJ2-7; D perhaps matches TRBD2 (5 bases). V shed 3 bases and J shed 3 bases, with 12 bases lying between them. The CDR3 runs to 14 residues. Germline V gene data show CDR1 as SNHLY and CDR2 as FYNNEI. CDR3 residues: CASSELALHYEQYF. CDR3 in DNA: TGTGCCAGCAGTGAGCTAGCTCTGCACTACGAGCAGTACTTC.